This is a list of T cell receptor beta chains from one sample in a study of cytomegalovirus exposure and HLA in healthy donors. The assay was immunoSEQ multiplex PCR, and TCRdb's table has in-frame clones only and misses some. Counted here are roughly 100,000 clones, 75% to 85% occurring once; the ten biggest clones make up approximately 2.2%. The material sequenced was PBMCs. These receptors came from a man aged 25-45 years in good health and CMV-seronegative. Each CDR3 is given with its conserved first and last residue. A D gene is named only where the DNA matches it firmly. Not every row has a clone size; where given, it reads once, few, many or a size class.

cdr3_length,v_call,clone_size,j_call,d_call,cdr3_aa,cdr3_nt
16,TRBV18,few,TRBJ2-2,.,CASSPSAVRGSGELFF,TGTGCCAGCTCACCATCCGCGGTTCGGGGGTCCGGGGAGCTGTTTTTT
14,TRBV6-1,.,TRBJ1-2,.,CASRVVGLNYGYTF,TGTGCCAGCAGAGTCGTGGGCCTAAACTATGGCTACACCTTC
13,TRBV7-9,.,TRBJ1-4,TRBD1,CASSRTGDEKLFF,TGTGCCAGCAGCCGCACAGGGGATGAAAAACTGTTTTTT
17,TRBV7-9,.,TRBJ1-1,TRBD1,CASSLGTGSGRDTEAFF,TGTGCCAGCAGCCTAGGGACAGGGTCTGGCCGGGACACTGAAGCTTTCTTT
15,TRBV19,.,TRBJ1-3,.,CASSHRVISGNTIYF,TGTGCCAGTAGTCACAGGGTAATCTCTGGAAACACCATATATTTT
17,TRBV2,.,TRBJ1-5,TRBD1,CARNPGQATDSNQPQHF,TGTGCCAGAAACCCGGGACAGGCCACGGATAGCAATCAGCCCCAGCATTTT
15,TRBV7-8,.,TRBJ2-5,.,CASTSGTGNRKTQYF,TGTGCCAGCACCTCCGGGACTGGGAATAGGAAAACCCAGTACTTC
13,TRBV4-2,few,TRBJ1-4,.,CASRRLEGEKLFF,TGTGCCAGCAGACGCCTGGAGGGAGAAAAACTGTTTTTT
12,TRBV25-1,few,TRBJ2-7,.,CASTLSGDEQYF,TGTGCCAGCACCCTGAGCGGCGACGAGCAGTACTTC
14,TRBV6-1,few,TRBJ2-1,TRBD2,CASSASGGPQEQFF,TGTGCCAGCAGTGCTAGCGGGGGACCCCAAGAGCAGTTCTTC
13,TRBV6-5,.,TRBJ2-5,.,CASSDMRGETQYF,TGTGCCAGCAGTGATATGCGTGGAGAGACCCAGTACTTC
14,TRBV4-3,.,TRBJ1-1,.,CASSQEGLDTEAFF,TGCGCCAGCAGCCAGGAGGGGCTGGACACTGAAGCTTTCTTT
20,TRBV4-1,few,TRBJ1-2,.,CASSQAQLLTGRIESWGYTF,TGCGCCAGCAGCCAGGCTCAACTCCTCACAGGGCGCATAGAGAGCTGGGGCTACACCTTC
16,TRBV5-1,.,TRBJ1-3,TRBD1,CASSLAHRGGGNTIYF,TGCGCCAGCAGCTTGGCCCACAGGGGAGGAGGAAACACCATATATTTT
14,TRBV6-5,.,TRBJ2-5,.,CASSYGADQETQYF,TGTGCCAGCAGTTACGGGGCAGACCAAGAGACCCAGTACTTC
14,TRBV19,.,TRBJ1-1,TRBD1,CASSISQGDTEAFF,TGTGCCAGTAGTATTTCCCAGGGGGACACTGAAGCTTTCTTT
15,TRBV19,.,TRBJ2-3,TRBD2,CASSIAVAGADTQYF,TGTGCCAGTAGTATAGCAGTAGCGGGAGCAGATACGCAGTATTTT